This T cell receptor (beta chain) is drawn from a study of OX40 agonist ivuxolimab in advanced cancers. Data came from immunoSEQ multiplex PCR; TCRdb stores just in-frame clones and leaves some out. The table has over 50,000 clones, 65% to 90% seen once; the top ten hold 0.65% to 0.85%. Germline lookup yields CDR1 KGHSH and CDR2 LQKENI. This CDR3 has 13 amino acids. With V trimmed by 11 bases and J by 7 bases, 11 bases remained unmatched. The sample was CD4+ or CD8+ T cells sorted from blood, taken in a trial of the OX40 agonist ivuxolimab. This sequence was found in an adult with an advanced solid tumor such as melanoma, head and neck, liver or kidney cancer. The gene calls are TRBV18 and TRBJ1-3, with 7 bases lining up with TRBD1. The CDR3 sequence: CAARGALGNTIYF. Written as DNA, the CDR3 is TGTGCCGCCAGGGGGGCCCTCGGGAACACCATATATTTT.